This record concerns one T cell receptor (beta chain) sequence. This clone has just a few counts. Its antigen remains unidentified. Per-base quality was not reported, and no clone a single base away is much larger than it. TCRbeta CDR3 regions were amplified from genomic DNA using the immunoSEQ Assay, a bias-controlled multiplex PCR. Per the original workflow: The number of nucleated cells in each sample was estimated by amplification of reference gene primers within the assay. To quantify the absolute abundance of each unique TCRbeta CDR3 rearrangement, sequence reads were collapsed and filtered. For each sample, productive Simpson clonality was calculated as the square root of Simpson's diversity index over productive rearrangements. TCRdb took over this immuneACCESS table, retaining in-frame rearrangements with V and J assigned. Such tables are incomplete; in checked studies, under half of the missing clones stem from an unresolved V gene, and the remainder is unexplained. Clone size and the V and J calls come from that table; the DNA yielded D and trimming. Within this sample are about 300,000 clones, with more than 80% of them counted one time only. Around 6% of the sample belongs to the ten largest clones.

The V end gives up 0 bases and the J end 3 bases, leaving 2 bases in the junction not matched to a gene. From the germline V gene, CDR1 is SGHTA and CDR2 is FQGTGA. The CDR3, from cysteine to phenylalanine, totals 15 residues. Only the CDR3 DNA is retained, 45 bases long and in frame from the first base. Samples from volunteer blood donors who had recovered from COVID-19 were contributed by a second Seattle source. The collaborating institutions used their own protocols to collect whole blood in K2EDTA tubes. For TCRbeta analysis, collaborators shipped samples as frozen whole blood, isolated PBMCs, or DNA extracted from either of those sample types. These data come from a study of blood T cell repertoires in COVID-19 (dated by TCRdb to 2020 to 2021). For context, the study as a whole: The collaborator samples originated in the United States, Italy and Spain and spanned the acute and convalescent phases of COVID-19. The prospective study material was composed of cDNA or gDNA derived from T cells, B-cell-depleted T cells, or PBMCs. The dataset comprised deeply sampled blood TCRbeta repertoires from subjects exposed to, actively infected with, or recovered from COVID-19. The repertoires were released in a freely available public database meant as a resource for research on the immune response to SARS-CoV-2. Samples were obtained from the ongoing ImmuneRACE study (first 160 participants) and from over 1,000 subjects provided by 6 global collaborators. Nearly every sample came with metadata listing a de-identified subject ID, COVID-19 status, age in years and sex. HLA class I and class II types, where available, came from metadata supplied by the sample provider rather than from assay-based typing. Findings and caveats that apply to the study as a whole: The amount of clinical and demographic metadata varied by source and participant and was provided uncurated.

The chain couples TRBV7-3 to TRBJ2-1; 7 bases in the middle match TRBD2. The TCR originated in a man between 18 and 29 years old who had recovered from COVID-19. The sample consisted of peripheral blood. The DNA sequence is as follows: TGTGCCAGCAGCTTAACTCGGGGGGACTACAATGAGCAGTTCTTC. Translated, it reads CASSLTRGDYNEQFF.